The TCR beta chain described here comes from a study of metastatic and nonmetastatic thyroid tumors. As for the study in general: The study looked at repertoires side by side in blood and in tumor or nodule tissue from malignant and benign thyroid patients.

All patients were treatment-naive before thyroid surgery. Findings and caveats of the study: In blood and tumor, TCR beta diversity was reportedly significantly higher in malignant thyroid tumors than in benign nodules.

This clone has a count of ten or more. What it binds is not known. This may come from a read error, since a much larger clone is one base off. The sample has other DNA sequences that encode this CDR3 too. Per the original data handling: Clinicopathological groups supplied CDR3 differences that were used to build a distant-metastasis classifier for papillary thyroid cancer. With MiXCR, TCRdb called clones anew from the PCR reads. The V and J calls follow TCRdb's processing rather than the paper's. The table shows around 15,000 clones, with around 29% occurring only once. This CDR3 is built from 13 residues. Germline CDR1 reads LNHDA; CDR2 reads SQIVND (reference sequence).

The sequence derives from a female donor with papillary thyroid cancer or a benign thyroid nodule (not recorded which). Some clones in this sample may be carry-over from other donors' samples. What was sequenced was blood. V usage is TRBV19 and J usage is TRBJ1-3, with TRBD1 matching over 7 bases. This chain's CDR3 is CASNRGTGNTIYF. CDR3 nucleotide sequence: TGTGCCAGTAACAGGGGAACTGGGAACACCATATATTTT.